This record looks at one T cell receptor (beta chain) sequence and its context. CDR3 size: 13 residues. The V end lost 10 bases, the J end lost 5 bases, and 18 bases lay between the germline ends. From germline, CDR1 is MDHEN and CDR2 SYDVKM. The data were taken from a study of preoperative IRX-2 immunotherapy in early breast cancer. Libraries were prepared by immunoSEQ multiplex PCR; TCRdb keeps only in-frame clonotypes and omits some of them. The table lists over 25,000 clones, roughly four fifths of them singletons. Treatment indicated: preoperative locoregional IRX-2 cytokine immunotherapy. This phase Ib study tested locoregional IRX-2 cytokine immunotherapy given before surgery.

This specimen consisted of lymph node tissue, obtained after IRX-2 immunotherapy. The chain couples TRBV28 to TRBJ2-7, with D tentatively TRBD1 or TRBD2 (7 bases each). The sequence was obtained from a human donor with breast cancer. The CDR3 DNA is TGTGCCACCAGGTCAGGGGGAGGGCACGAGCAGTACTTC. This gives the protein CATRSGGGHEQYF.